This entry concerns a single T cell receptor (beta chain). Researchers ran the PCR with 60 Vbeta and 13 Jbeta primers. Produced via immunoSEQ multiplex PCR; TCRdb's table is partial and in-frame only. The sample has around 150,000 clones; more than 70% are singletons. This specimen belongs to a study of cytomegalovirus exposure and HLA in healthy donors. With 5 bases clipped from V and 0 bases from J, the junction kept 4 bases outside the gene matches. This CDR3 region has 15 residues. The germline CDR1 and CDR2 sequences are SGHTA and FQGTGA. The TCR sequence derives from a male donor in good health and CMV-seronegative. Sequences were obtained from PBMCs. The V call is TRBV7-3, the J call TRBJ2-1; TRBD1 matches at 7 bases. This CDR3 is CASSRTGSSYNEQFF. The CDR3 DNA reads TGTGCCAGCAGCCGGACAGGAAGCTCCTACAATGAGCAGTTCTTC.